The clone carrying this T cell receptor beta chain was detected only a few times. The data stem from a study of quantifying T cell responses using KT2 cells. Turning to the study itself: RNA was reverse transcribed with TCR alpha and beta constant-region primers. The T4 ligation step was estimated to exceed 8.5% efficiency under optimum conditions.

A single-stranded UMI oligo with SP2 sequence was ligated to cDNA 3' ends. An equimolar mix of RC1.1 and RC1.2 primed the beta chain across TRBC1 and TRBC2. TCRdb reanalysed the UMI-ligation and nested PCR reads using MiXCR and keeps one entry per CDR3 protein. This table has some 34,000 distinct CDR3 sequences, about a tenth appearing once. Germline values: CDR1 LGHNA, CDR2 YNFKEQ. Trimming took off 0 bases at V and 0 bases at J, with 10 bases between the two ends. The CDR3 length is 16 residues. The sequence was obtained from a human donor. Sample: PBMCs spiked with cells of the T cell clone KT2. V gene TRBV4-2 combines with J gene TRBJ2-3; D possibly corresponds to TRBD2 (5 bases). The DNA of the CDR3 is TGTGCCAGCAGCCAAGAAACGGACTCTAGCACAGATACGCAGTATTTT. The encoded protein is CASSQETDSSTDTQYF.